The clone carrying this T cell receptor (beta chain) was counted between two and nine times. The antigen remains unidentified. The sample comes from a study of response to subunit inactivated influenza vaccine. General study points: Few additional T cells are recruited per seasonal influenza vaccination, authors suggested.

TCRdb re-called the RT-PCR reads through MiXCR, storing one row per CDR3 protein. The data show roughly 500,000 distinct CDR3 sequences, 15% to 20% seen once. The germline gives CDR1 SGHRS, CDR2 YFSETQ. The CDR3 runs 16 residues. The V and J ends lost 3 bases and 6 bases respectively, with 16 bases between them. V is TRBV5-1 and J is TRBJ1-6; possible D gene TRBD1, 5 bases. This clonotype was sampled from a man aged 45 to 75 who received an inactivated influenza vaccine. Sequences were derived from CD4+ T cells sorted from PBMCs, sampled around 2 years after vaccination. CDR3 sequence reads: CASSSESRGPNSPLHF. CDR3 bases: TGCGCCAGCAGCTCCGAATCCCGGGGCCCTAATTCACCCCTCCACTTT.